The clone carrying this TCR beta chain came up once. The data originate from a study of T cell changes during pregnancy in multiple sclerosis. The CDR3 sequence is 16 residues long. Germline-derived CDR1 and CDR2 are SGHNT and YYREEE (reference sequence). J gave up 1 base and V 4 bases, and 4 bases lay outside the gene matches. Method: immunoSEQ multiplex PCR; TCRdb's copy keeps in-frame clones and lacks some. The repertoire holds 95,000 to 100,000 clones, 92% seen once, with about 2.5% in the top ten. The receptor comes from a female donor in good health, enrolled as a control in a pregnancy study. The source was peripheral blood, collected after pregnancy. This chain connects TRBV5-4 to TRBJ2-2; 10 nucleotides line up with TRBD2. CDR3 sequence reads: CASSGSGRLNTGELFF. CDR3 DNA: TGTGCCAGCAGCGGTAGCGGGAGGTTGAACACCGGGGAGCTGTTTTTT.